Sequencing of this T cell receptor (beta chain) was carried out in a study of cytomegalovirus exposure and HLA in healthy donors. Study summary: From around 180 million T cells, an earlier analysis saw 100 million to 140 million unique TCR beta sequences.

V lost 1 base to trimming and J lost 12 bases; unmatched junction nucleotides: 6. CDR3 size: 13 residues. Germline CDR1 and CDR2: SGHDN and FVKESK. The PCR used 60 Vbeta and 13 Jbeta primers. The protocol was immunoSEQ multiplex PCR, while the TCRdb copy is restricted to in-frame clones and leaves out a portion. Recorded here are some 150,000 clones; the top ten clones represent 2.2%. The receptor comes from a woman aged 18-35 years in good health and CMV-seronegative. This sequence joins TRBV14 and TRBJ2-1, with 7 bases matching TRBD1. The specimen was PBMCs. For the CDR3, the DNA is TGTGCCAGCAGCCAAGCCTCAACAGGGGCGCAGTTCTTC. Protein product: CASSQASTGAQFF. The whole variable domain, remainder taken from reference TRBV14 and TRBJ2-1, is EAGVTQFPSHSVIEKGQTVTLRCDPISGHDNLYWYRRVMGKEIKFLLHFVKESKQDESGMPNNRFLAERTGGTYSTLKVQPAELEDSGVYFCASSQASTGAQFFGPGTRLTVL.